One sample yielded the 3 T cell receptor beta chains listed below, sequenced in a study of cytomegalovirus exposure and HLA in healthy donors. Primers included in the PCR were 60 Vbeta and 13 Jbeta primers. Sequencing was performed with immunoSEQ multiplex PCR; in TCRdb, only in-frame clones are kept and a portion is missing. The profile shows some 170,000 clones, approximately 80% of them singletons. The source material was PBMCs. Source of these receptors: a man aged 18 to 30 in good health and CMV-seropositive.

This clone was observed a few times. The V call is TRBV6-5, the J call TRBJ2-7, with 9 positions matching TRBD1. Unmatched junction bases numbered 5, after V lost 7 bases and J lost 1 base. Germline V gene lookup returns CDR1 MNHEY and CDR2 SVGAGI. The CDR3 spans 14 residues. This chain's CDR3 is CASKRQGGSYEQYF. The DNA for the CDR3 is TGTGCCAGCAAAAGACAGGGGGGATCCTACGAGCAGTACTTC.

The chain links TRBV9 to TRBJ1-4; 10 bases match TRBD1. The junction had 4 bases not matched to a gene; V was cut back by 4 bases and J by 7 bases. This CDR3 spans 14 amino acids. Germline-derived CDR1 and CDR2 are SGDLS and YYNGEE. The CDR3 bases are TGTGCCAGCAGCCCCGGGACAGGGGCTGAAAAACTGTTTTTT. Protein sequence: CASSPGTGAEKLFF.

V is TRBV15 and J is TRBJ1-2; D remains ambiguous. This CDR3 is built from 12 residues. V was cut by 1 base and J by 4 bases, with 4 bases left in between. Germline CDR1 reads LNHNV; CDR2 reads YYDKDF (reference sequence). The CDR3 reads CATSRAGYGYTF. As DNA, the CDR3 is TGTGCCACCAGCAGAGCCGGCTATGGCTACACCTTC.